The present T cell receptor beta chain was sequenced within a study of T cells in localized non-small cell lung cancer. TCRdb keeps only in-frame clones here, not all; method: immunoSEQ multiplex PCR. The sample carries 50,000 to 65,000 clones, roughly 81% recorded once. This clone was picked up a small number of times. The antigen is unknown. The CDR3 consists of 18 residues. Germline V gives CDR1 ENHRY, CDR2 SYGVKD. V lost 2 bases to trimming and J lost 3 bases; unmatched junction nucleotides: 9. General study points: Uninvolved adjacent lung had the highest recorded T cell clonality, with tumor below it. Sequence data derive from only one tumor region, so heterogeneity remains possible. There were a median roughly 61 of the top 100 tumor clones appearing in adjacent lung. Among blood samples, higher T cell density accompanied longer overall survival.

The clonotype originates from a man aged 35 to 69 with stage II lung adenocarcinoma. The source material was PBMCs, sampled before any cancer treatment. This chain joins TRBV10-3 and TRBJ2-1; 11 bases match TRBD2. CDR3 bases: TGTGCCATCAGTGAGGGGAGTATAGCGGGAGGGGTCTACAATGAGCAGTTCTTC. Translation: CAISEGSIAGGVYNEQFF.